This is a list of T cell receptor beta chains from one sample in a study of OX40 agonist ivuxolimab in advanced cancers. Measured with immunoSEQ multiplex PCR; TCRdb has only the in-frame clones, and not every one. The data contain over 30,000 clones, roughly 84% of them singletons. The sequenced sample was CD4+ or CD8+ T cells sorted from blood, obtained in a trial of the OX40 agonist ivuxolimab. The source of these receptors is an adult with an advanced solid tumor such as melanoma, head and neck, liver or kidney cancer. Each CDR3 is given with its conserved first and last residue. D genes are given only for firm matches. For some rows the clone size is stated as once, few or many, or as a class when expanded; others skip it.

>TRBJ1-1|TRBV28|.|.
CASSQTGNTEAFF
TGTGCCAGCAGTCAGACAGGAAACACTGAAGCTTTCTTT
>TRBJ2-2|TRBV19|.|TRBD1
CASTDQGADTGELFF
TGTGCCAGTACCGATCAGGGGGCGGACACCGGGGAGCTGTTTTTT
>TRBJ1-2|TRBV6-5|.|.
CASSYSGSDYGYTF
TGTGCCAGCAGTTACTCGGGTAGTGACTATGGCTACACCTTC
>TRBJ2-7|TRBV30|.|.
CAWSMTGKVTYEQYF
TGTGCCTGGAGTATGACAGGCAAAGTAACCTACGAGCAGTACTTC
>TRBJ2-7|TRBV5-1|.|TRBD2
CASSLGSGEFYEQYF
TGCGCCAGCAGCTTGGGTAGCGGGGAGTTCTACGAGCAGTACTTC
>TRBJ1-5|TRBV27|.|.
CASGNWNQPQHF
TGTGCCAGCGGTAACTGGAATCAGCCCCAGCATTTT
>TRBJ2-1|TRBV7-8|few|TRBD2
CASSSTSGGLNEQFF
TGTGCCAGCAGCTCGACTAGCGGGGGGCTCAATGAGCAGTTCTTC
>TRBJ1-1|TRBV19|.|.
CASSIGRLGAEAFF
TGTGCCAGTAGTATAGGGCGGTTGGGGGCTGAAGCTTTCTTT
>TRBJ2-1|TRBV14|.|.
CASSQGAQLGRNEQFF
TGTGCCAGCAGCCAAGGAGCGCAATTAGGACGCAATGAGCAGTTCTTC
>TRBJ1-4|TRBV6-1|.|.
CASNSIPQREKLFF
TGTGCCAGCAACTCTATTCCCCAGAGGGAAAAACTGTTTTTT
>TRBJ2-7|TRBV30|.|.
CAWSLGRGDEQYF
TGTGCCTGGAGCCTAGGCAGGGGAGACGAGCAGTACTTC
>TRBJ2-2|TRBV28|.|TRBD2
CASSFGLAGSGELFF
TGTGCCAGCAGTTTCGGACTAGCGGGGTCCGGGGAGCTGTTTTTT
>TRBJ1-1|TRBV7-6|few|TRBD1
CASSLGQGGNTEAFF
TGTGCCAGCAGCTTAGGACAGGGGGGGAACACTGAAGCTTTCTTT
>TRBJ1-5|TRBV9|.|.
CASSVGGRGQPQHF
TGTGCCAGCAGCGTAGGGGGGAGGGGTCAGCCCCAGCATTTT
>TRBJ2-7|TRBV29-1|.|TRBD2
CSVGLAGGNEQYF
TGCAGCGTTGGGCTAGCGGGGGGAAACGAGCAGTACTTC
>TRBJ1-5|TRBV28|once|.
CASLPSSGAPSNQPQHF
TGTGCCAGCCTACCATCTTCAGGGGCTCCTAGCAATCAGCCCCAGCATTTT
>TRBJ2-2|TRBV6-1|.|.
CASRRGSGYAGELFF
TGTGCCAGCAGAAGAGGGTCAGGGTACGCCGGGGAGCTGTTTTTT
>TRBJ1-2|TRBV29-1|.|TRBD1
CSTHDGTGGNYGYTF
TGCAGCACCCACGATGGGACAGGCGGTAACTATGGCTACACCTTC
>TRBJ2-7|TRBV7-8|.|.
CASSLRYGHEQYF
TGTGCCAGCAGCTTACGGTATGGCCACGAGCAGTACTTC
>TRBJ1-1|TRBV12-5|few|TRBD1
CASGTGMNTEAFF
TGTGCTAGTGGGACAGGGATGAACACTGAAGCTTTCTTT
>TRBJ2-2|TRBV28|few|.
CASALAGGTANTGELFF
TGTGCCAGCGCTTTGGCCGGGGGCACAGCGAACACCGGGGAGCTGTTTTTT
>TRBJ1-6|TRBV4-1|.|.
CASSHAQTGRGSPLHF
TGCGCCAGCAGCCACGCCCAAACCGGCCGGGGATCACCCCTCCACTTT
>TRBJ1-2|TRBV5-6|.|TRBD1
CASSLLGTGGAYGYTF
TGTGCCAGCAGCCTCCTAGGGACAGGGGGCGCCTATGGCTACACCTTC